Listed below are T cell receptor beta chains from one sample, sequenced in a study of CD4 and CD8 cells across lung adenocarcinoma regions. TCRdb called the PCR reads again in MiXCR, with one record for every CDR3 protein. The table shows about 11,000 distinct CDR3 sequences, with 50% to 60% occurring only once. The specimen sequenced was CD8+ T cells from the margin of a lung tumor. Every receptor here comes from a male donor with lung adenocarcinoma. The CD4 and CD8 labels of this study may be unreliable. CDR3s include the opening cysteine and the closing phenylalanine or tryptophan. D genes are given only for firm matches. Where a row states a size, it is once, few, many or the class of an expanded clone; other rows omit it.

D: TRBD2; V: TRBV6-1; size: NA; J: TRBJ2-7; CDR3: CASSEWAGGRYEQYF; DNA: TGTGCCAGCAGTGAGTGGGCGGGAGGGCGCTACGAGCAGTACTTC
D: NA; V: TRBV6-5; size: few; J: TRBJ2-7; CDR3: CASRLKGAGLGYEQYF; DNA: TGTGCCAGCAGGCTAAAGGGGGCGGGGTTAGGCTACGAGCAGTACTTC
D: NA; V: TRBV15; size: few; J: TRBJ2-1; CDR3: CATSNRTTYNEQFF; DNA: TGTGCCACCAGCAATCGGACTACCTACAATGAGCAGTTCTTC
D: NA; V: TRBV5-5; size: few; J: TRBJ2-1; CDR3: CASSLSHSGSYNEQFF; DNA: TGTGCCAGCAGCTTGTCTCATAGCGGCTCCTACAATGAGCAGTTCTTC
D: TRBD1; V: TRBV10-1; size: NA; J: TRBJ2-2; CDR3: CASKPGTGKTGELFF; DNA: TGCGCCAGCAAACCCGGGACAGGGAAAACCGGGGAGCTGTTTTTT
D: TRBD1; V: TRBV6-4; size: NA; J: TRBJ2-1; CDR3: CASSWTGGFEQFF; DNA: TGTGCCAGCAGCTGGACAGGGGGGTTTGAGCAGTTCTTC
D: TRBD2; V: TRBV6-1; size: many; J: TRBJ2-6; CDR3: CASSEAMGLAGANVLTF; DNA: TGTGCCAGCAGTGAAGCGATGGGACTAGCTGGGGCCAACGTCCTGACTTTC
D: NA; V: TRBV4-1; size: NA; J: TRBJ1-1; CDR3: CASRRTLEGEAFF; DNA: TGCGCCAGCAGACGGACGCTAGAGGGTGAAGCTTTCTTT
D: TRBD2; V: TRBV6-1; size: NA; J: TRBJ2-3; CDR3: CASRDKIGLASSTDTQYF; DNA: TGTGCCAGCAGGGATAAAATAGGACTAGCGTCTAGCACAGATACGCAGTATTTT
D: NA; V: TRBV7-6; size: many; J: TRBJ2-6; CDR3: CASSLAMAESSSGANVLTF; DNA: TGTGCCAGCAGCTTAGCAATGGCCGAGTCTTCCTCTGGGGCCAACGTCCTGACTTTC
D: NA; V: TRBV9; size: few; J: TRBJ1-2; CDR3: CASSVDGGTYGYTF; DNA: TGTGCCAGCAGCGTAGACGGGGGGACCTATGGCTACACCTTC
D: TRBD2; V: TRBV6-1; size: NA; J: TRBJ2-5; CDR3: CASGGVWGRDEKTQYF; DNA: TGTGCCAGCGGGGGGGTTTGGGGCCGGGACGAGAAGACCCAGTACTTC
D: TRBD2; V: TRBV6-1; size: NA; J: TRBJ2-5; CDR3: CASTSGGAGAGGETQYF; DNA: TGTGCCAGCACCTCGGGGGGAGCGGGAGCGGGTGGGGAGACCCAGTACTTC
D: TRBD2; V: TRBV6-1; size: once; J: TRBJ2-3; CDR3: CASTLGPGGAGTDTQYF; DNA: TGTGCCAGCACTCTTGGCCCCGGGGGGGCCGGCACAGATACGCAGTATTTT
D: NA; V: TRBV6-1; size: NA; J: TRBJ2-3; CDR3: CASRAEGDTQYF; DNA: TGTGCCAGCAGGGCGGAGGGAGATACGCAGTATTTT
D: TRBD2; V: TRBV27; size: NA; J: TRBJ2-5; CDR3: CASSRLAGGQETQYF; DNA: TGTGCCAGCAGTCGACTGGCGGGAGGGCAAGAGACCCAGTACTTC